This TCR beta chain is drawn from a study of CD8 T cells in ankylosing spondylitis. Findings and limits, study-wide: Seemingly distinctive of ankylosing spondylitis blood was a TCR beta motif formed by eight highly homologous variants. Previously reported in reactive arthritis synovial fluid and blood were some of the motif variants.

This CDR3 is 15 amino acids long. Germline values: CDR1 WNHNN, CDR2 SYGVQD (reference sequence). The ends lost 0 bases at V and 3 bases at J; junction bases unmatched: 4. With molecular barcodes, quantitative 5'-RACE was used to make the TCR beta libraries. TCRdb called the 5' RACE reads again in MiXCR, with one record for every CDR3 protein. The table lists roughly 150,000 distinct CDR3 sequences, around 32% of them singletons, with about 5.5% in the top ten. Turning to this clonotype: No antigen is known for it.

Sequenced sample: synovial fluid, either unsorted or a sorted T cell fraction (not recorded which). V usage is TRBV10-1 and J usage is TRBJ2-7; 8 bases align to TRBD2. The TCR originated in a male donor with ankylosing spondylitis. The CDR3 reads CASSESASGRYEQYF. For the CDR3, the DNA is TGCGCCAGCAGTGAGTCGGCTAGCGGGCGCTACGAGCAGTACTTC.